The next 26 T cell receptor beta chains were all read from a single sample in a study of response to subunit inactivated influenza vaccine. TCRdb reprocessed the RT-PCR reads via MiXCR and lists one record per CDR3 protein. The data hold hundreds of thousands of distinct CDR3 sequences, with more than 15% observed a single time. The sample here was CD4+ T cells sorted from PBMCs, taken about 24 months after vaccination. These receptors were collected from a man between 50 and 75 years old who received an inactivated influenza vaccine.

In this sample, this clonotype turned up a few times. The J gene is TRBJ2-7, the V gene TRBV3-1, with TRBD1 matching 9 bases. V gave up 2 bases and J gave up 5 bases; unmatched junction bases: 7. Germline V gives CDR1 LGHDT, CDR2 YNNKEL (reference sequence). This CDR3 is 15 amino acids long. The CDR3 nucleotides are TGTGCCAGCAGCCAAACGTGGGACAGGGCCCACGAGCAGTACTTC. Translating gives CASSQTWDRAHEQYF.

This clonotype turned up a few times. This sequence joins TRBV10-2 and TRBJ2-4; the D gene is possibly TRBD2 (5 bases). The V gene's germline CDR1 is WSHSY and CDR2 SAAADI. V was pared by 3 bases and J by 1 base, with 10 bases between. The CDR3 is made up of 15 amino acids. The CDR3 reads CASSDRRRAKNIQYF. The CDR3 nucleotides read TGCGCCAGCAGTGACCGAAGGAGGGCCAAAAACATTCAGTACTTC.

This clonotype was observed a few times. This chain uses TRBV12-3 or TRBV12-4 with TRBJ2-1; maybe TRBD2 (5 bases). The CDR3 spans 14 residues. The germline V and J ends were trimmed by 3 bases and 4 bases, with 10 bases remaining between them. The CDR3 bases are TGTGCCAGCAGTTTTGGGAGTCGTTACAATGAGCAGTTCTTC. Translated: CASSFGSRYNEQFF.

This clonotype was seen only a few times. J is TRBJ2-7 and V is TRBV7-9; D is possibly TRBD1 (6 bases). The CDR3 consists of 15 residues. The germline V gene encodes CDR1 SEHNR and CDR2 FQNEAQ (reference sequence). The V end lost 1 base, the J end lost 4 bases, and 14 bases lay between the germline ends. CDR3 region: CASSLVSGVGYEQYF. The CDR3 nucleotides are TGTGCCAGCAGCTTAGTTTCAGGGGTAGGATACGAGCAGTACTTC.

This clonotype was detected a few times. The chain is built from TRBV24-1 and TRBJ2-7, with D perhaps given as TRBD1 or TRBD2 (5 bases each). Germline CDR1 is KGHDR and CDR2 is SFDVKD. The CDR3 spans 13 residues. V was trimmed by 5 bases and J by 3 bases, leaving 10 bases between them. CDR3 DNA: TGTGCCACCAGTGCGGCAGGGAGCTACGAGCAGTACTTC. This sequence encodes CATSAAGSYEQYF.

This clonotype was seen a few times. J is TRBJ1-6 and V is TRBV6-5; 8 positions match TRBD1. With V trimmed by 4 bases and J by 5 bases, 4 bases remained unmatched. CDR3 length: 15 amino acids. Germline loops: CDR1 MNHEY, CDR2 SVGAGI. DNA for the CDR3: TGTGCCAGCAGTTCCGGACAGGGAGATAATTCACCCCTCCACTTT. This gives the protein CASSSGQGDNSPLHF.

This chain connects TRBV21-1 to TRBJ2-1; the D call in the table, TRBD1, was not verified against the DNA. TRBV21-1 is termed a pseudogene. This CDR3 has 16 residues. The CDR3 is CASSTRQGARYNEQFF. The CDR3 nucleotides are TGTGCCAGCAGCACACGACAGGGGGCTCGGTACAATGAGCAGTTCTTC.

In its sample, this clonotype was seen a few times. The chain combines TRBV20-1 with TRBJ2-7; D gene unclear. The CDR3 is 14 amino acids. Germline V gives CDR1 DFQATT, CDR2 SNEGSKA (reference sequence). V was trimmed by 7 bases and J by 2 bases, leaving 18 bases between them. The CDR3 loop is CSVTRAQGTYEQYF. As DNA, the CDR3 is TGCAGTGTCACCCGGGCCCAAGGAACCTACGAGCAGTACTTC.

This clonotype was seen only once. The chain has TRBV11-2 and TRBJ2-3, with 10 bases aligning to TRBD2. The germline gives CDR1 SGHAT, CDR2 FQNNGV. This CDR3 is 16 amino acids long. J gave up 6 bases and V 0 bases, and 6 bases lay outside the gene matches. CDR3 sequence reads: CASSLELAGGWDTQYF. The CDR3, as DNA: TGTGCCAGCAGCTTAGAGTTAGCGGGGGGCTGGGATACGCAGTATTTT.

The chain joins TRBV5-6 to TRBJ2-5; 10 nucleotides match TRBD2. Germline V gene data show CDR1 as SGHDT and CDR2 as YYEEEE. Germline trimming cut 1 base from V and 1 base from J; bases unmatched to any gene: 7. This CDR3 contains 17 residues. The CDR3: CASSLYGTSAFQETQYF. For the CDR3, the DNA is TGTGCCAGCAGCTTGTACGGGACTAGCGCTTTCCAAGAGACCCAGTACTTC.

This chain uses TRBV2 with TRBJ1-5; D ambiguous. V gave up 6 bases and J gave up 1 base, with 13 bases separating them. The CDR3 runs to 15 residues. In germline, CDR1 is SNHLY, CDR2 FYNNEI. The chain's CDR3 is CASSPGGLSNQPQHF. The DNA of the CDR3 is TGTGCCAGCAGCCCTGGAGGGTTAAGCAATCAGCCCCAGCATTTT.

The CDR3 sequence is CSRTQPGLAYNEQFF. The DNA for the CDR3 is TGCAGCCGGACCCAGCCGGGACTAGCCTACAATGAGCAGTTCTTC. This sequence joins TRBV20-1 and TRBJ2-1; 8 bases align to TRBD2. The CDR3 covers 15 residues. Germline assignment: CDR1 DFQATT and CDR2 SNEGSKA (reference sequence).

The chain recombines TRBV12-3 or TRBV12-4 with TRBJ2-7; perhaps TRBD1 as D (5 bases). CDR3 length: 15 residues. The V and J ends lost 8 bases and 2 bases respectively, with 19 bases between them. The CDR3 DNA sequence: TGTGCCAGCCGAACGGGCAGGGCCGCCACCTACGAGCAGTACTTC. Translation gives CASRTGRAATYEQYF.

The chain has TRBV12-3 or TRBV12-4 and TRBJ2-3; 8 bases match TRBD1. This CDR3 spans 14 amino acids. The V gene end was trimmed by 8 bases and the J gene end by 1 base; junction bases not matched to a gene: 5. CDR3 DNA sequence: TGTGCCAGCCTGAAGACAGGGGGCACAGATACGCAGTATTTT. Amino acid sequence: CASLKTGGTDTQYF.

This clonotype has more than one count but fewer than ten. This chain joins TRBV25-1 and TRBJ2-2; D not resolved. The V end lost 2 bases, the J end lost 5 bases, and 9 bases lay between the germline ends. The length of the CDR3 is 14 residues. Germline CDR1 MGHDK, CDR2 SYGVNS. DNA of the CDR3: TGTGCCAGCAGTGAAGGTTTAAAGACCGGGGAGCTGTTTTTT. Translation: CASSEGLKTGELFF. Combining the CDR3 with reference TRBV25-1 and TRBJ2-2 gives the whole variable domain EADIYQTPRYLVIGTGKKITLECSQTMGHDKMYWYQQDPGMELHLIHYSYGVNSTEKGDLSSESTVSRIRTEHFPLTLESARPSHTSQYLCASSEGLKTGELFFGEGSRLTVL.

This clonotype was seen ten or more times. This chain uses TRBV5-1 with TRBJ2-1; D is uncertain. V was trimmed by 2 bases and J by 7 bases, leaving 7 bases between them. The CDR3 is 12 residues long. Germline V CDR1 and CDR2: SGHRS, YFSETQ. CDR3 nucleotides: TGCGCCAGCAGCTTCACACGTAATGAGCAGTTCTTC. Protein: CASSFTRNEQFF.

The chain joins TRBV16 to TRBJ1-4; a weak D match, TRBD1 (5 bases). Looked up from germline, CDR1 is KGHSY and CDR2 is FQNENV. The CDR3 runs to 14 residues. V shed 4 bases and J shed 6 bases, with 12 bases lying between them. CDR3 in amino acids: CASSRPWGDEKLFF. CDR3 nucleotides: TGTGCCAGCAGCCGACCGTGGGGGGATGAAAAACTGTTTTTT.

The chain couples TRBV30 to TRBJ2-2; no clear D gene. CDR1 is GTSNPN and CDR2 is SVGIG in the germline V gene (reference sequence). The CDR3 spans 13 residues. Deletions cut 0 bases from V and 5 bases from J, with 7 bases between. As DNA, the CDR3 is TGTGCCTGGAGTGTACTGAGGACCGGGGAGCTGTTTTTT. Amino acid sequence: CAWSVLRTGELFF.

The V gene is TRBV27, the J gene TRBJ2-5; possibly TRBD1 for D (6 bases). In germline, CDR1 is MNHEY, CDR2 SMNVEV (reference sequence). V lost 2 bases and J lost 4, with 14 bases in between. This CDR3 is 15 amino acids long. The CDR3 protein is CASSLRWGRPETQYF. The CDR3 region has the DNA TGTGCCAGCAGTTTAAGGTGGGGGCGTCCAGAGACCCAGTACTTC.

Here the CDR3 DNA reads TGCAGCTCACAAACCGGGACTAGCGGGATCGGGGGACTTGAGCAGTTCTTC. Its translation is CSSQTGTSGIGGLEQFF. The chain recombines TRBV29-1 with TRBJ2-1; 13 bases are a match to TRBD2. Unmatched junction bases numbered 19, after V lost 8 bases and J lost 9 bases. The germline V gene encodes CDR1 SQVTM and CDR2 ANQGSEA. This CDR3 has 17 residues.

The chain is built from TRBV15 and TRBJ1-5; 8 bases match TRBD1. CDR1 and CDR2 from the germline V gene are LNHNV and YYDKDF (reference sequence). The CDR3 is 15 residues long. The trim removed 3 bases at V and 3 bases at J, leaving 4 bases unmatched. The CDR3 DNA reads as TGTGCCACCAGCAGCGACAGGGGATACAATCAGCCCCAGCATTTT. This encodes CATSSDRGYNQPQHF.

The CDR3 here is CATTPGGAGTGELFF. The CDR3, as DNA: TGTGCCACGACCCCAGGGGGCGCGGGCACCGGGGAGCTGTTTTTT. The rearrangement links TRBV28 to TRBJ2-2; 8 nucleotides agree with TRBD1. The V gene's germline CDR1 is MDHEN and CDR2 SYDVKM. J was trimmed by 4 bases and V by 10 bases; bases with no gene match: 11. This CDR3 has 15 residues.

A few counts support this clonotype. The V gene is TRBV19, the J gene TRBJ1-5; TRBD1 aligns across 9 bases. The CDR3 has 16 residues. Trimming removed 7 bases from V and 2 bases from J; junction bases left unmatched: 9. CDR1 is LNHDA, CDR2 SQIVND, per germline (reference sequence). The CDR3 sequence is CASTPDRGRGNQPQHF. CDR3 bases: TGTGCCAGTACTCCGGACAGGGGAAGAGGCAATCAGCCCCAGCATTTT. The whole variable domain, remainder taken from reference TRBV19 and TRBJ1-5, is DGGITQSPKYLFRKEGQNVTLSCEQNLNHDAMYWYRQDPGQGLRLIYYSQIVNDFQKGDIAEGYSVSREKKESFPLTVTSAQKNPTAFYLCASTPDRGRGNQPQHFGDGTRLSIL.

The rearrangement joins TRBV9 to TRBJ2-3; 7 bases agree with TRBD2. Germline V CDR1 and CDR2: SGDLS, YYNGEE. Unmatched junction bases numbered 4, after V lost 3 bases and J lost 0 bases. There are 15 residues in the CDR3. CDR3 DNA sequence: TGTGCCAGCAGCGCGCGGGGGACTAGCACAGATACGCAGTATTTT. It translates to CASSARGTSTDTQYF.

Comments on this clonotype: Because it lacks the conserved phenylalanine or tryptophan at the end, this CDR3 is likely a read error. The rearrangement joins TRBV20-1 to TRBJ2-7; TRBD1 aligns across 8 bases. V shed 0 bases and J 6 bases; nucleotides not matched to a gene: 10. Germline assignment: CDR1 DFQATT and CDR2 SNEGSKA (reference sequence). The CDR3 consists of 15 residues. The CDR3 nucleotides read TGCAGTGCTAGAGATTCTGTCAGGGGGCGGTCCGAGCAGTACTCC. It translates to CSARDSVRGRSEQYS.

The rearrangement uses TRBV29-1 and TRBJ2-7, with D perhaps matching TRBD1 or TRBD2 (5 bases each). Trimming removed 6 bases from V and 2 bases from J, with 11 bases in between. The CDR3 sequence is 12 residues long. The germline V gene has CDR1 SQVTM and CDR2 ANQGSEA. Here the CDR3 DNA reads TGCAGCGTGAGAGGGGAGACCTACGAGCAGTACTTC. Amino acid sequence: CSVRGETYEQYF.